Below are 30 T cell receptor beta chains sequenced from a single sample in a study of shared clonotypes between healthy human individuals. CD45RO-negative, CCR7-positively selected cells formed the naive CD8 fraction, excluding terminally differentiated effector memory CD45RA+ cells. Libraries were prepared by immunoSEQ multiplex PCR; TCRdb keeps only in-frame clonotypes and omits some of them. The sample carries around 600,000 clones, approximately 95% recorded once. Sequences were obtained from naive CD8+ T cells sorted from blood. Source of these receptors: a woman in her twenties or thirties in good health.

The chain couples TRBV5-4 to TRBJ2-5; D is possibly TRBD1 (5 bases). CDR1 is SGHNT, CDR2 YYREEE, per germline (reference sequence). V dropped 4 bases and J dropped 5 bases, with 15 bases sitting between them. The CDR3 sequence is 14 residues long. The CDR3 loop is CASSVDTSPETQYF. CDR3 DNA sequence: TGTGCCAGCAGCGTGGACACCTCCCCGGAGACCCAGTACTTC.

The rearrangement links TRBV11-1 to TRBJ2-2, with D unclear. Germline CDR1 and CDR2: SGHAT and FQDESV (reference sequence). V lost 6 bases and J lost 1, with 9 bases in between. CDR3 length: 14 residues. In DNA, the CDR3 is TGTGCCAGCAGTCTTGGTGGGAACACCGGGGAGCTGTTTTTT. Translating it yields CASSLGGNTGELFF. Drawing the rest from reference TRBV11-1 and TRBJ2-2, the complete variable domain is EAEVAQSPRYKITEKSQAVAFWCDPISGHATLYWYRQILGQGPELLVQFQDESVVDDSQLPKDRFSAERLKGVDSTLKIQPAELGDSAMYLCASSLGGNTGELFFGEGSRLTVL.

The gene calls are TRBV9 and TRBJ2-5; D remains ambiguous. The V and J ends lost 0 bases and 2 bases respectively, with 8 bases between them. Germline V gene lookup returns CDR1 SGDLS and CDR2 YYNGEE. This CDR3 contains 14 residues. CDR3 sequence: CASSVDTDQETQYF. The CDR3 coding sequence is TGTGCCAGCAGCGTAGACACGGATCAAGAGACCCAGTACTTC.

V usage is TRBV27 and J usage is TRBJ2-5, with D maybe TRBD2 (6 bases). The end of the DNA is better explained by TRBJ2-7, so the J call may be wrong. This CDR3 has 14 amino acids. Germline loops: CDR1 MNHEY, CDR2 SMNVEV (reference sequence). The CDR3 coding sequence is TGTGCCAGCAGTCCCCAGGAGGGGACCTACGAGCAGTACTTC. Its protein product is CASSPQEGTYEQYF.

The chain joins TRBV19 to TRBJ2-7; the D is unclear. Germline V lookup: CDR1 LNHDA, CDR2 SQIVND (reference sequence). This CDR3 region has 13 residues. The ends were cut back, 5 bases at V and 0 bases at J, with 8 bases in the middle. In DNA, the CDR3 is TGTGCCAGTAGTCGTGGATTCTCCTACGAGCAGTACTTC. It specifies CASSRGFSYEQYF.

The J gene is TRBJ1-1, the V gene TRBV11-2; D is possibly TRBD1 (6 bases). Deletions cut 0 bases from V and 5 bases from J, with 13 bases between. CDR3 length: 15 amino acids. CDR1 is SGHAT, CDR2 FQNNGV, per germline. The CDR3 DNA is TGTGCCAGCAGCTTAGATCTCGGGGGCGAAACTGAAGCTTTCTTT. Encoded protein: CASSLDLGGETEAFF.

This clone turned up a few times. The chain uses TRBV19 and TRBJ2-2; D gene uncertain. V lost 1 base and J lost 0, with 6 bases in between. The CDR3 loop spans 15 amino acids. The V gene's germline CDR1 is LNHDA and CDR2 SQIVND (reference sequence). The CDR3 DNA reads as TGTGCCAGTAGTATAGTAGGCCCGAACACCGGGGAGCTGTTTTTT. Translated: CASSIVGPNTGELFF.

This clone was seen only a few times. The chain is built from TRBV27 and TRBJ1-5; perhaps TRBD1 as D (6 bases). V lost 5 bases and J lost 6, with 14 bases in between. This CDR3 has 14 amino acids. Germline V gene lookup returns CDR1 MNHEY and CDR2 SMNVEV (reference sequence). The chain's CDR3 is CASSPGTPSQPQHF. CDR3 DNA sequence: TGTGCCAGCAGTCCCGGGACACCGTCTCAGCCCCAGCATTTT.

CDR3 nucleotides: TGTGCCAGTAGTATAGTCGGAGGGTCCCCGAACAATCAGCCCCAGCATTTT. As protein: CASSIVGGSPNNQPQHF. The V gene is TRBV19, the J gene TRBJ1-5; D gene uncertain. Germline V lookup: CDR1 LNHDA, CDR2 SQIVND (reference sequence). The CDR3 consists of 17 residues. The V end lost 1 base, the J end lost 3 bases, and 16 bases lay between the germline ends.

The chain joins TRBV19 to TRBJ1-2; 8 bases are shared with TRBD1. V dropped 7 bases and J dropped 4; count of bases not matched to a gene: 11. Germline V gives CDR1 LNHDA, CDR2 SQIVND (reference sequence). There are 15 residues in the CDR3. The CDR3 nucleotides read TGTGCCAGTACCGATATCCCCGGACAGGGCTATGGCTACACCTTC. Its protein is CASTDIPGQGYGYTF.

The rearrangement joins TRBV15 to TRBJ2-7; D gene unclear. V was shortened by 0 bases and J by 2 bases, with 8 bases between the two germline ends. The germline CDR1 and CDR2 sequences are LNHNV and YYDKDF (reference sequence). The CDR3 runs to 14 residues. In DNA, the CDR3 is TGTGCCACCAGCAGAGATGGCCGAACCTACGAGCAGTACTTC. Its protein is CATSRDGRTYEQYF.

V usage is TRBV27 and J usage is TRBJ2-7, with D maybe TRBD1 (5 bases). Germline CDR1 MNHEY, CDR2 SMNVEV (reference sequence). CDR3 length: 15 residues. V was pared by 5 bases and J by 2 bases, with 16 bases between. The CDR3 nucleotides read TGTGCCAGCAGTCCCTCCCCAGGGTCAACCTACGAGCAGTACTTC. Amino acids: CASSPSPGSTYEQYF.

CDR3 nucleotide sequence: TGCAGCGTTAATCGGGGCTTCGAGCAGTACTTC. Translating gives CSVNRGFEQYF. The rearrangement joins TRBV29-1 to TRBJ2-7; D possibly matches TRBD1 or TRBD2 (5 bases each). The CDR3 length is 11 residues. V was cut by 5 bases and J by 6 bases, with 11 bases left in between. Germline V gene lookup returns CDR1 SQVTM and CDR2 ANQGSEA.

The chain combines TRBV6-5 with TRBJ1-1, with D unclear. Trimming pared 2 bases from V and 7 bases from J, leaving 11 bases between. In germline, CDR1 is MNHEY, CDR2 SVGAGI. CDR3 length equals 13 residues. The DNA of the CDR3 is TGTGCCAGCAGTTACCCGACGTCGGGTGAAGCTTTCTTT. Protein sequence: CASSYPTSGEAFF.

The chain employs TRBV6-1 and TRBJ2-2, with 11 bases matching TRBD2. Trimming removed 4 bases from V and 7 bases from J; junction bases left unmatched: 8. Germline V gene data show CDR1 as MNHNS and CDR2 as SASEGT. The CDR3 runs 16 residues. The CDR3 spells CASSGELAGVHGELFF. The CDR3 DNA is TGTGCCAGCAGTGGAGAACTAGCGGGAGTACACGGGGAGCTGTTTTTT.

The gene calls are TRBV2 and TRBJ2-3; D not resolved. V was shortened by 0 bases and J by 2 bases, with 6 bases between the two germline ends. The CDR3 loop spans 14 amino acids. The V gene's germline CDR1 is SNHLY and CDR2 FYNNEI. The CDR3 DNA is TGTGCCAGCAGTGAAGCTAAAAACACAGATACGCAGTATTTT. Protein: CASSEAKNTDTQYF.

This sequence joins TRBV11-1 and TRBJ1-1; 7 bases line up with TRBD1. The germline gives CDR1 SGHAT, CDR2 FQDESV (reference sequence). The trim removed 5 bases at V and 0 bases at J, leaving 6 bases unmatched. The CDR3 runs 15 residues. CDR3 residues: CASSPTTGLNTEAFF. CDR3 bases: TGTGCCAGCAGCCCAACGACAGGGTTGAACACTGAAGCTTTCTTT.

The chain employs TRBV5-4 and TRBJ2-5, with 11 positions matching TRBD2. Matching the DNA end better, TRBJ2-7 makes the J call doubtful. The length of the CDR3 is 15 residues. Germline values: CDR1 SGHNT, CDR2 YYREEE (reference sequence). The CDR3 reads CASSSPGTSGYEQYF. CDR3 sequence (DNA): TGTGCCAGCAGCTCCCCCGGGACTAGCGGCTACGAGCAGTACTTC.

The chain carries TRBV5-6 and TRBJ2-7; unclear D gene. The CDR3 sequence is 14 residues long. Between the trimmed V and J ends, which lost 3 bases and 2 bases, there was a span of 12 bases. Per germline, CDR1 SGHDT and CDR2 YYEEEE. CDR3 region: CASSWGILPYEQYF. The CDR3 nucleotides read TGTGCCAGCAGCTGGGGAATATTACCCTACGAGCAGTACTTC. Full variable domain (outside the CDR3, taken from reference TRBV5-6 and TRBJ2-7): DAGVTQSPTHLIKTRGQQVTLRCSPKSGHDTVSWYQQALGQGPQFIFQYYEEEERQRGNFPDRFSGHQFPNYSSELNVNALLLGDSALYLCASSWGILPYEQYFGPGTRLTVT.

This rearrangement joins TRBV29-1 to TRBJ1-1; perhaps TRBD1 as D (6 bases). The V gene's germline CDR1 is SQVTM and CDR2 ANQGSEA. This CDR3 has 14 amino acids. Between the trimmed V and J ends, which lost 6 bases and 3 bases, there was a span of 17 bases. CDR3 sequence (DNA): TGCAGCGTCGGTGAAGGGGGGGCGTACACTGAAGCTTTCTTT. The encoded protein is CSVGEGGAYTEAFF.

The chain employs TRBV23-1 and TRBJ2-5; no definite D call. TRBV23-1 is noted as an ORF with a role that remains uncertain. CDR3 length: 14 amino acids. The V end was cut by 1 base, the J end by 5 bases, with 11 bases between. The CDR3 region is CASSQLWFIETQYF. As DNA, the CDR3 is TGCGCCAGCAGTCAATTGTGGTTTATCGAGACCCAGTACTTC.

The chain joins TRBV7-9 to TRBJ2-2; D gene unclear. Germline V gene lookup returns CDR1 SEHNR and CDR2 FQNEAQ (reference sequence). Trimming pared 4 bases from V and 8 bases from J, leaving 8 bases between. CDR3 length equals 12 residues. The CDR3 region has the DNA TGTGCCAGCAGCTCCCTTCGAGGGGAGCTGTTTTTT. The encoded protein is CASSSLRGELFF.

The table lists this clone with a count of one. The genes are TRBV7-9 and TRBJ2-7; possibly TRBD1 or TRBD2 for D (5 bases each). Germline CDR1 SEHNR, CDR2 FQNEAQ (reference sequence). The CDR3 sequence is 15 residues long. Trimming removed 5 bases at V and 4 bases at J, with 18 bases between. The chain's CDR3 is CASSPGPPGEYEQYF. In nucleotides, the CDR3 is TGTGCCAGCAGCCCGGGACCGCCCGGGGAGTACGAGCAGTACTTC.

The chain is built from TRBV28 and TRBJ2-7, with 12 bases lining up with TRBD2. Germline trimming cut 1 base from V and 9 bases from J; bases unmatched to any gene: 4. Germline V CDR1 and CDR2: MDHEN, SYDVKM. The CDR3 covers 14 residues. The CDR3 protein is CASSLSLAGGGQYF. The CDR3 DNA reads as TGTGCCAGCAGTTTATCCCTAGCGGGAGGGGGGCAGTACTTC. Filled out from reference TRBV28 and TRBJ2-7, the complete variable domain reads DVKVTQSSRYLVKRTGEKVFLECVQDMDHENMFWYRQDPGLGLRLIYFSYDVKMKEKGDIPEGYSVSREKKERFSLILESASTNQTSMYLCASSLSLAGGGQYFGPGTRLTVT.

This chain joins TRBV6-5 and TRBJ1-3; D unresolved. This CDR3 has 14 amino acids. Germline V gives CDR1 MNHEY, CDR2 SVGAGI. With 5 bases removed from V and 0 bases from J, the gap between germline ends came to 8 bases. CDR3 DNA: TGTGCCAGCAGTCCGGCGGTCTCTGGAAACACCATATATTTT. This gives the protein CASSPAVSGNTIYF.

The chain couples TRBV19 to TRBJ2-7; 15 bases fit TRBD2. The J segment lost 0 bases and the V segment lost 5 bases, leaving 5 bases of the junction unmatched. Germline CDR1 and CDR2: LNHDA and SQIVND (reference sequence). The CDR3 runs 17 residues. CDR3 sequence reads: CASSPGTSGRISYEQYF. CDR3 in DNA: TGTGCCAGTAGTCCGGGGACTAGCGGGAGGATCTCCTACGAGCAGTACTTC.

This clone is a singleton in its sample. In nucleotides, the CDR3 is TGTGCCAGCAGCGCCGGGACTAGCTCCTACGAGCAGTACTTC. Translation: CASSAGTSSYEQYF. The chain uses TRBV9 and TRBJ2-7; 8 positions match TRBD2. The CDR3 is made up of 14 amino acids. After removal of 3 bases from V and 0 bases from J, the junction contained 2 bases not matched to a gene. Germline CDR1 and CDR2: SGDLS and YYNGEE. Using reference TRBV9 and TRBJ2-7 for the parts outside the CDR3, the full variable domain is DSGVTQTPKHLITATGQRVTLRCSPRSGDLSVYWYQQSLDQGLQFLIQYYNGEERAKGNILERFSAQQFPDLHSELNLSSLELGDSALYFCASSAGTSSYEQYFGPGTRLTVT.

The CDR3 protein is CASSSTGGYGYTF. The CDR3 DNA reads as TGTGCCAGCAGCTCCACAGGGGGCTATGGCTACACCTTC. The V call is TRBV13, the J call TRBJ1-2; 8 positions agree with TRBD1. The CDR3 covers 13 residues. Germline V gives CDR1 PRHDT, CDR2 FYEKMQ (reference sequence). Losses at the gene ends were 4 bases for V and 4 bases for J; bases not matched to a gene: 2.

The chain uses TRBV4-1 and TRBJ2-5, with 8 bases lining up with TRBD2. Near its end, the DNA agrees better with TRBJ2-7, so the J call may be wrong. CDR1 MGHRA and CDR2 YSYEKL come from the germline V gene. This CDR3 contains 14 residues. The CDR3 bases are TGCGCCAGCAGCCAATGGGACGGGGGGGCCGAGCAGTACTTC. Translation gives CASSQWDGGAEQYF.

The CDR3 region is CASSPTSGRGNEQFF. The CDR3 DNA sequence: TGCGCCAGCAGCCCGACTAGCGGGAGAGGGAATGAGCAGTTCTTC. The chain recombines TRBV4-1 with TRBJ2-1, with 12 bases matching TRBD2. With V trimmed by 4 bases and J by 7 bases, 5 bases remained unmatched. From germline, CDR1 is MGHRA and CDR2 YSYEKL. The CDR3 runs to 15 residues.